This is a list of T cell receptor beta chains from one sample in a study of blood T cell repertoires in COVID-19. Profiled with immunoSEQ multiplex PCR; TCRdb holds only in-frame clones, not every one. This sample has 100,000 to 120,000 clones; around 85% occur once, and the top ten carry less than 15%. The source material was peripheral blood. These TCRs come from a human donor in a cohort sampled during active COVID-19. Each CDR3 is given with its conserved first and last residue. Each record gives: D gene, clone size, V gene, J gene, CDR3 length, CDR3 DNA, CDR3 protein. The D gene is left open where the match is weak. Size values are once, few and many counts, or a class for expanded clones, and some rows have none.

d_call: TRBD2
clone_size: -
v_call: TRBV6-2/TRBV6-3
j_call: TRBJ2-1
cdr3_length: 16
cdr3_nt: TGTGCCAGCAGTATGGGACTAGCGGGGGGGTACAATGAGCAGTTCTTC
cdr3_aa: CASSMGLAGGYNEQFF

d_call: TRBD1
clone_size: -
v_call: TRBV3-1/TRBV3-2
j_call: TRBJ1-1
cdr3_length: 15
cdr3_nt: TGTGCCAGCAGCCACGGGGACAGGGCGAACACTGAAGCTTTCTTT
cdr3_aa: CASSHGDRANTEAFF

d_call: -
clone_size: -
v_call: TRBV5-6
j_call: TRBJ2-7
cdr3_length: 14
cdr3_nt: TGTGCCAGCAGCTTGGTAGCAGGGCCCTACGAGCAGTACTTC
cdr3_aa: CASSLVAGPYEQYF

d_call: TRBD2
clone_size: -
v_call: TRBV7-3
j_call: TRBJ2-5
cdr3_length: 15
cdr3_nt: TGTGCCAGCAGCTCCACCGCGGGGGGATGGGAGACCCAGTACTTC
cdr3_aa: CASSSTAGGWETQYF

d_call: -
clone_size: -
v_call: TRBV5-1
j_call: TRBJ1-5
cdr3_length: 16
cdr3_nt: TGCGCCAGCAGCTTGGGGGGACTTACGAGCAATCAGCCCCAGCATTTT
cdr3_aa: CASSLGGLTSNQPQHF

d_call: TRBD1
clone_size: -
v_call: TRBV6-1
j_call: TRBJ1-4
cdr3_length: 16
cdr3_nt: TGTGCCAGCAGTGAAGTGGGGACAGCAACTAATGAAAAACTGTTTTTT
cdr3_aa: CASSEVGTATNEKLFF

d_call: -
clone_size: -
v_call: TRBV27
j_call: TRBJ2-7
cdr3_length: 14
cdr3_nt: TGTGCCAGCAGTTTATCGGAACAGTCCTACGAGCAGTACTTC
cdr3_aa: CASSLSEQSYEQYF

d_call: -
clone_size: -
v_call: TRBV30
j_call: TRBJ1-2
cdr3_length: 13
cdr3_nt: TGTGCCTGGAATGGTGGGGGCTTCCTTGGCTACACCTTC
cdr3_aa: CAWNGGGFLGYTF

d_call: -
clone_size: -
v_call: TRBV3-1/TRBV3-2
j_call: TRBJ1-1
cdr3_length: 16
cdr3_nt: TGTGCCAGCAGCCGGACAGAGAGCAGCTCGTCCGCGGAAGCTTTCTTT
cdr3_aa: CASSRTESSSSAEAFF

d_call: -
clone_size: -
v_call: TRBV6-6
j_call: TRBJ1-5
cdr3_length: 16
cdr3_nt: TGTGCCACCGGTCTTCCGGGGGGGGATAGCAATCAGCCCCAGCATTTT
cdr3_aa: CATGLPGGDSNQPQHF

d_call: -
clone_size: few
v_call: TRBV25-1
j_call: TRBJ1-6
cdr3_length: 15
cdr3_nt: TGTGCCAGCAGTGAGCGGAGCTCCTATAATTCACCCCTCCACTTT
cdr3_aa: CASSERSSYNSPLHF

d_call: TRBD1
clone_size: -
v_call: TRBV28
j_call: TRBJ2-7
cdr3_length: 15
cdr3_nt: TGTGCCAGCAGTTCCCGGGACAGGGGGGGGTACGAGCAGTACTTC
cdr3_aa: CASSSRDRGGYEQYF

d_call: TRBD1
clone_size: -
v_call: TRBV9
j_call: TRBJ2-1
cdr3_length: 16
cdr3_nt: TGTGCCAGCAGCGTAGCTGGACAGGCATCCTACAATGAGCAGTTCTTC
cdr3_aa: CASSVAGQASYNEQFF

d_call: -
clone_size: -
v_call: TRBV19
j_call: TRBJ2-1
cdr3_length: 15
cdr3_nt: TGTGCCAGTAGTCCTCTGGAGAGCTCCTACAATGAGCAGTTCTTC
cdr3_aa: CASSPLESSYNEQFF

d_call: -
clone_size: -
v_call: TRBV19
j_call: TRBJ2-1
cdr3_length: 13
cdr3_nt: TGTGCCAGTAGTGCCCGGACTATAAATGAGCAGTTCTTC
cdr3_aa: CASSARTINEQFF

d_call: -
clone_size: -
v_call: TRBV29-1
j_call: TRBJ1-1
cdr3_length: 10
cdr3_nt: TGCAGCGTTGCTGGGGGGGCTGCTTTCTTT
cdr3_aa: CSVAGGAAFF

d_call: -
clone_size: -
v_call: TRBV28
j_call: TRBJ2-7
cdr3_length: 13
cdr3_nt: TGTGCCAGCAGTTTAACGGTATACTACGAGCAGTACTTC
cdr3_aa: CASSLTVYYEQYF

d_call: TRBD2
clone_size: -
v_call: TRBV7-8
j_call: TRBJ2-7
cdr3_length: 16
cdr3_nt: TGTGCCAGCAGCCCGGGACTAGCGGGGATTACCTACGAGCAGTACTTC
cdr3_aa: CASSPGLAGITYEQYF

d_call: -
clone_size: -
v_call: TRBV5-6
j_call: TRBJ1-2
cdr3_length: 11
cdr3_nt: TGTGCCAGCAGTTGGGTGGAGAGTCTCACCTTC
cdr3_aa: CASSWVESLTF

d_call: -
clone_size: once
v_call: TRBV7-2
j_call: TRBJ1-6
cdr3_length: 14
cdr3_nt: TGTGCCAGCAGCTTGGACACATTGAATTCACCCCTCCACTTT
cdr3_aa: CASSLDTLNSPLHF

d_call: -
clone_size: -
v_call: TRBV29-1
j_call: TRBJ2-3
cdr3_length: 15
cdr3_nt: TGCAGCGTGACGGGACTTCCCGTTGGCCCAGATACGCAGTATTTT
cdr3_aa: CSVTGLPVGPDTQYF

d_call: TRBD2
clone_size: -
v_call: TRBV7-6
j_call: TRBJ2-1
cdr3_length: 15
cdr3_nt: TGTGCCAGCAGCCATCCTAGCGGGGCCTACAATGAGCAGTTCTTC
cdr3_aa: CASSHPSGAYNEQFF

d_call: -
clone_size: -
v_call: TRBV28
j_call: TRBJ2-7
cdr3_length: 14
cdr3_nt: TGTGCCAGCAGTCCCCCAGGAACCCCCTACGAGCAGTACTTC
cdr3_aa: CASSPPGTPYEQYF

d_call: -
clone_size: -
v_call: TRBV9
j_call: TRBJ1-5
cdr3_length: 14
cdr3_nt: TGTGCCAGCAGCGTCGGGCAGGGCGGTCAGCCCCAGCATTTT
cdr3_aa: CASSVGQGGQPQHF

d_call: TRBD1
clone_size: -
v_call: TRBV10-2
j_call: TRBJ1-5
cdr3_length: 15
cdr3_nt: TGCGCCAGCAGTGAACGGGACAGGGGCGAACAGCCCCAGCATTTT
cdr3_aa: CASSERDRGEQPQHF

d_call: -
clone_size: -
v_call: TRBV28
j_call: TRBJ1-5
cdr3_length: 13
cdr3_nt: TGTGCCAGTCTCCGGGACATTCGGCAGCCCCAGCATTTT
cdr3_aa: CASLRDIRQPQHF

d_call: TRBD2
clone_size: -
v_call: TRBV29-1
j_call: TRBJ2-1
cdr3_length: 14
cdr3_nt: TGCAGCGTCGTCGGACTAGCAGTCTACAATGAGCAGTTCTTC
cdr3_aa: CSVVGLAVYNEQFF

d_call: TRBD1
clone_size: -
v_call: TRBV7-3
j_call: TRBJ2-7
cdr3_length: 13
cdr3_nt: TGTGCCAGCAGCATCGGACAGGGCGACGAGCAGTACTTC
cdr3_aa: CASSIGQGDEQYF

d_call: TRBD1
clone_size: once
v_call: TRBV27
j_call: TRBJ1-2
cdr3_length: 15
cdr3_nt: TGTGCCAGCAGTATAAACAGGGGGCTTAACTATGGCTACACCTTC
cdr3_aa: CASSINRGLNYGYTF

d_call: -
clone_size: once
v_call: TRBV5-1
j_call: TRBJ2-7
cdr3_length: 12
cdr3_nt: TGCGCCAGCAGCTTGGAGAGCTACGAGCAGTACTTC
cdr3_aa: CASSLESYEQYF

d_call: -
clone_size: -
v_call: TRBV7-8
j_call: TRBJ1-5
cdr3_length: 14
cdr3_nt: TGTGCCAGCAGCACGGACTCTGTGAATCAGCCCCAGCATTTT
cdr3_aa: CASSTDSVNQPQHF

d_call: -
clone_size: -
v_call: TRBV5-1
j_call: TRBJ1-6
cdr3_length: 16
cdr3_nt: TGCGCCAGCAGCCCTACGCTGAGCTCCTATAATTCACCCCTCCACTTT
cdr3_aa: CASSPTLSSYNSPLHF

d_call: TRBD2
clone_size: -
v_call: TRBV25-1
j_call: TRBJ2-3
cdr3_length: 15
cdr3_nt: TGTGCCAGAAAGGCCAGCGGGGGGTTCACAGATACGCAGTATTTT
cdr3_aa: CARKASGGFTDTQYF

d_call: TRBD1
clone_size: -
v_call: TRBV28
j_call: TRBJ2-7
cdr3_length: 13
cdr3_nt: TGTGCCAGCAGTTTTGGACAGGGGGCCGAGCAGTACTTC
cdr3_aa: CASSFGQGAEQYF

d_call: TRBD2
clone_size: -
v_call: TRBV7-2
j_call: TRBJ2-1
cdr3_length: 15
cdr3_nt: TGTGCCAGCAGCTCCAGACTAGCGATGGGGAATGAGCAGTTCTTC
cdr3_aa: CASSSRLAMGNEQFF

d_call: -
clone_size: -
v_call: TRBV7-3
j_call: TRBJ2-3
cdr3_length: 14
cdr3_nt: TGTGCCAGCAGCTCCGGACTCCGCACAGATACGCAGTATTTT
cdr3_aa: CASSSGLRTDTQYF

d_call: -
clone_size: -
v_call: TRBV15
j_call: TRBJ1-4
cdr3_length: 18
cdr3_nt: TGTGCCACCAGCAGAGATAGGGAAAGGGGTTCCCTTGTAGAAAAACTGTTTTTT
cdr3_aa: CATSRDRERGSLVEKLFF

d_call: TRBD2
clone_size: -
v_call: TRBV20-1
j_call: TRBJ2-2
cdr3_length: 16
cdr3_nt: TGCAGTGCTAGTACTAGCGGGGGGGCGATCACCGGGGAGCTGTTTTTT
cdr3_aa: CSASTSGGAITGELFF

d_call: TRBD1
clone_size: -
v_call: TRBV5-1
j_call: TRBJ2-5
cdr3_length: 16
cdr3_nt: TGCGCCAGCAGTACTGGACAGGAGCTTATCAGAGAGACCCAGTACTTC
cdr3_aa: CASSTGQELIRETQYF

d_call: -
clone_size: -
v_call: TRBV9
j_call: TRBJ2-1
cdr3_length: 13
cdr3_nt: TGTGCCAGCAGCGTAGCTGGGGGGAATGAGCAGTTCTTC
cdr3_aa: CASSVAGGNEQFF

d_call: TRBD2
clone_size: -
v_call: TRBV7-2
j_call: TRBJ2-3
cdr3_length: 17
cdr3_nt: TGTGCCAGCAGCTTAGCGTGGGCTAGCGGGGCCCGAGATACGCAGTATTTT
cdr3_aa: CASSLAWASGARDTQYF

d_call: TRBD2
clone_size: few
v_call: TRBV27
j_call: TRBJ2-3
cdr3_length: 16
cdr3_nt: TGTGCCAGCAGTCCCAGACTAGCGGGGGGGGTAGATACGCAGTATTTT
cdr3_aa: CASSPRLAGGVDTQYF

d_call: -
clone_size: -
v_call: TRBV6-6
j_call: TRBJ2-7
cdr3_length: 13
cdr3_nt: TGTGCCAGCAGTTACTCGGGCGTCGACAGGCGGTACTTC
cdr3_aa: CASSYSGVDRRYF

d_call: -
clone_size: -
v_call: TRBV19
j_call: TRBJ1-2
cdr3_length: 11
cdr3_nt: TGTGCCAGTAGTCAGTCGGGAGGCTACACCTTC
cdr3_aa: CASSQSGGYTF

d_call: TRBD1
clone_size: many
v_call: TRBV5-4
j_call: TRBJ1-2
cdr3_length: 14
cdr3_nt: TGTGCCAGCAGCAGCGGGACAGGGGGATATGGCTACACCTTC
cdr3_aa: CASSSGTGGYGYTF